This TCR beta chain came from a study of cytomegalovirus exposure and HLA in healthy donors. Study-level results: Rare TCR sequences predominated, though certain public TCRs were found in many donors. Associated with cytomegalovirus, according to the listing, were 150 to 200 TCR beta chains.

TCRdb keeps only in-frame clones here, not all; method: immunoSEQ multiplex PCR. The sample holds roughly 150,000 clones; 88% are singletons and the top ten take 2.5% to 3%. On this clone: Its specificity is not known.

Germline lookup yields CDR1 MNHNY and CDR2 SVGAGI (reference sequence). With 4 bases removed from V and 2 bases from J, the gap between germline ends came to 12 bases. CDR3 size: 15 residues. This rearrangement joins TRBV6-6 to TRBJ2-1; tentatively, D is TRBD1 (5 bases). This TCR came from a man aged 18 to 29 in good health and CMV-seronegative. Sequencing input: PBMCs. CDR3: CASSFRTRAYNEQFF. The CDR3 nucleotides are TGTGCCAGCAGTTTCAGGACAAGGGCCTACAATGAGCAGTTCTTC.